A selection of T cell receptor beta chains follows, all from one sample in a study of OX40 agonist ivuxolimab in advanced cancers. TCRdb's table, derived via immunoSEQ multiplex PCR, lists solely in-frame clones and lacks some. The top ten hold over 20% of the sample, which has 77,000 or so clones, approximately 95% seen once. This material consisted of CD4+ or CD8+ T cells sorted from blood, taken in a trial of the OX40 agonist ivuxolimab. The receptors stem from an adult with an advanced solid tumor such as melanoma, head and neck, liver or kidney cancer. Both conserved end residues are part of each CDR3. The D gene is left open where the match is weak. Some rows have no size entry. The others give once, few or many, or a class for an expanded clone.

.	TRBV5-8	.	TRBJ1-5	TGTGCCAGCAGCTTGGACAGTCCGGCAGATCAGCCCCAGCATTTT	CASSLDSPADQPQHF
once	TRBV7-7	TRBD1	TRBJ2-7	TGTGCTAGCAGCCCCGAACCGGGACAGGGGAGCTACGAGCAGTACTTC	CASSPEPGQGSYEQYF
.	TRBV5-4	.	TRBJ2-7	TGTGCCAGCAGCTTGGGGGGCAGAAACTCCTACGAGCAGTACTTC	CASSLGGRNSYEQYF
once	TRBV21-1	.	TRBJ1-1	TGTGCCAGCAGCGGGACAGGGAGTGGGGACACTGAAGCTTTCTTT	CASSGTGSGDTEAFF
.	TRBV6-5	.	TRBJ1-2	TGTGCCAGCAGTCGAGGGGATTTGGAGGGCTACACCTTC	CASSRGDLEGYTF
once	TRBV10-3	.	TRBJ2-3	TGTGCCATCAGGGGACCCTCTAGCACAGATACGCAGTATTTT	CAIRGPSSTDTQYF
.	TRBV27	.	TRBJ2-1	TGTGCCAGCAGTTTCCTAGTATACAATGAGCAGTTCTTC	CASSFLVYNEQFF
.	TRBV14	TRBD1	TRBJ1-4	TGTGCCAGCAGCACCCGGACAGGGGGCGGTGTGGCAACTAATGAAAAACTGTTTTTT	CASSTRTGGGVATNEKLFF
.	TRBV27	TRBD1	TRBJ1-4	TGTGCCAGCACCTTGGGACAGGGGGCGGGAAAACTGTTTTTT	CASTLGQGAGKLFF
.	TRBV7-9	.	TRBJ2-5	TGTGCCAGCAGCTTAGGGACTGAGCAGGGTGTGACCCAGTACTTC	CASSLGTEQGVTQYF
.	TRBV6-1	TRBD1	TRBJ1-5	TGTGCCAGCAGTGAAGTGGTAGGGGACAGGGGCCTTCAGCCCCAGCATTTT	CASSEVVGDRGLQPQHF
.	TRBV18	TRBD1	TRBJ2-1	TGTGCCAGCTCGCGGACAGGTCCAACTGGGGATGAGCAGTTCTTC	CASSRTGPTGDEQFF
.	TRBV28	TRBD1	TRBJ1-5	TGTGCCAGCAGATCCTTCGACACAGGGGACGGTCAGCCCCAGCATTTT	CASRSFDTGDGQPQHF
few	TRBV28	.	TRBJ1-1	TGTGCCAGCAGTTATCGGAAGGCCGAAGCTTTCTTT	CASSYRKAEAFF
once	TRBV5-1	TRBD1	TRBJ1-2	TGCGCCAGCAGCTTGCTTGACAGGGGCGTAATTAACTATGGCTACACCTTC	CASSLLDRGVINYGYTF
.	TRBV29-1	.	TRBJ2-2	TGCAGCGTTGAGAAGCAGGGGTTGGCCGGGGAGCTGTTTTTT	CSVEKQGLAGELFF
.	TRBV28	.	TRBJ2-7	TGTGCCAGCAGTATCCTCAGGGCGTACGAGCAGTACTTC	CASSILRAYEQYF
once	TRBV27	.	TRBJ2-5	TGTGCCAGCAGGCTCTCCCCCCGACTAGAAGAGACCCAGTACTTC	CASRLSPRLEETQYF
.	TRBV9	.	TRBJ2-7	TGTGCCAGCAGCGCCGGGGCGGGGTACGAGCAGTACTTC	CASSAGAGYEQYF
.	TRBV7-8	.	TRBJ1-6	TGTGCCAGCAGCTTAGCGAGAGGGGTTTCACCCCTCCACTTT	CASSLARGVSPLHF
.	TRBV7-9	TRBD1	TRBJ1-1	TGTGCCAGCAGCCAGACTTCAGGGGGCACTGAAGCTTTCTTT	CASSQTSGGTEAFF
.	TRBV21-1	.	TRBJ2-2	TGTGCCAGCAGCAAAGGGAAGAACACCGGGGAGCTGTTTTTT	CASSKGKNTGELFF
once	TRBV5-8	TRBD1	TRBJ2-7	TGTGCCAGCAGCCGGACAGGGAACCCCTACGAGCAGTACTTC	CASSRTGNPYEQYF
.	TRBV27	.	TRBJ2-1	TGTGCCAGCAGTTTTGGGATCAATGAGCAGTTCTTC	CASSFGINEQFF
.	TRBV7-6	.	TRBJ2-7	TGTGCCAGCAGCTTAGGGACAGCGAGCTCCTACGAGCAGTACTTC	CASSLGTASSYEQYF
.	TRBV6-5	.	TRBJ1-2	TGTGCCAGCAGGTACGGACCGGACAGCCATGACTATGGCTACACCTTC	CASRYGPDSHDYGYTF
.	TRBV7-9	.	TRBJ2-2	TGTGCCAGCAGCTTATACGGGGGCGACACCGGGGAGCTGTTTTTT	CASSLYGGDTGELFF
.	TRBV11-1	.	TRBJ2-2	TGTGCCAGCAGCTTCGCACCTCAGAACACCGGGGAGCTGTTTTTT	CASSFAPQNTGELFF
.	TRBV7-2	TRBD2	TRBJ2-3	TGTGCCAGCAGCTTAGTACTAGCGGGAGGGCACGTTAGCACAGATACGCAGTATTTT	CASSLVLAGGHVSTDTQYF
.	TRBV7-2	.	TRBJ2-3	TGTGCCAGCAGCTACAGCACAGATACGCAGTATTTT	CASSYSTDTQYF
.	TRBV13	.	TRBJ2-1	TGTGCCAGCAGCGCTCTGGACGGCCCGACCCAGAATGAGCAGTTCTTC	CASSALDGPTQNEQFF
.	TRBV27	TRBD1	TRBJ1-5	TGTGCCAGCAGTACAACAGGGGATCGACAGCCCCAGCATTTT	CASSTTGDRQPQHF
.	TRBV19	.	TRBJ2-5	TGTGCCAGTAGTACCTGGGACAAGGAAGAGACCCAGTACTTC	CASSTWDKEETQYF
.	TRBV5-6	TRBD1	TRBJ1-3	TGTGCCAGCAGCCCGGACAGGGATCCCTCTGGAAACACCATATATTTT	CASSPDRDPSGNTIYF
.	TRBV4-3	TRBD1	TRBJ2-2	TGCGCCAGCAGCCCTTCTACAGGGGGCGTTGGATCCGGGGAGCTGTTTTTT	CASSPSTGGVGSGELFF
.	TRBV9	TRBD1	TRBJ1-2	TGTGCCAGCAGCGGCCGGGACAGGGACTTCTTAGGCTACACCTTC	CASSGRDRDFLGYTF
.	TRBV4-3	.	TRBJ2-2	TGCGCCAGCAGCCAAGATGGGTACAGCGCAGCGAACACCGGGGAGCTGTTTTTT	CASSQDGYSAANTGELFF